The present T cell receptor (beta chain) was sequenced within a study of blood T cell repertoires in COVID-19. Study at large: Donors in the United States, Italy and Spain gave samples during acute or convalescent COVID-19. Sources were T cells, B-cell-depleted T cells, or PBMCs; the material itself was cDNA or gDNA.

Clones were sequenced by immunoSEQ multiplex PCR, and TCRdb holds only the in-frame ones, with some missing. Of around 64,000 clones in the sample, around 90% were seen once. V lost 6 bases to trimming and J lost 8 bases; unmatched junction nucleotides: 5. The CDR3 extends over 13 amino acids. The V and J genes are TRBV12-3 or TRBV12-4 and TRBJ2-1, with TRBD1 identical over 9 bases. This receptor was identified in a human donor in a cohort sampled during active COVID-19. Sequenced material: peripheral blood. The CDR3 nucleotides read TGTGCCAGCAGCTGGGACAGGGTTTATGAGCAGTTCTTC. Its translation: CASSWDRVYEQFF.